Shown below are 24 T cell receptor beta chains from a single sample sequenced in a study of blood T cell repertoires in COVID-19. TCRdb's copy holds only in-frame clones and misses some; the assay was immunoSEQ multiplex PCR. In the table there are around 250,000 clones, roughly 86% of which are singletons. The sequenced sample was peripheral blood. Receptor source: a woman in her sixties or seventies who had recovered from COVID-19.

The chain combines TRBV9 with TRBJ1-2, with 7 bases fitting TRBD1. This CDR3 comprises 14 residues. Trimming at V came to 3 bases and at J to 1 base, leaving 3 bases not matched to a gene. Germline V lookup: CDR1 SGDLS, CDR2 YYNGEE. The DNA of the CDR3 is TGTGCCAGCAGCGCGACAGGGAGTAACTATGGCTACACCTTC. It codes for CASSATGSNYGYTF.

The genes are TRBV5-6 and TRBJ1-5, with TRBD1 matching over 7 bases. The ends lost 0 bases at V and 2 bases at J; junction bases unmatched: 8. Germline CDR1 reads SGHDT; CDR2 reads YYEEEE. CDR3 length equals 17 residues. The CDR3 sequence: CASSLAGRGNGNQPQHF. In nucleotides, the CDR3 is TGTGCCAGCAGCTTGGCGGGCAGGGGGAACGGCAATCAGCCCCAGCATTTT.

V is TRBV24-1 and J is TRBJ2-3; D gene unclear. Germline V gene lookup returns CDR1 KGHDR and CDR2 SFDVKD. The germline V and J ends were trimmed by 4 bases and 3 bases, with 4 bases remaining between them. This CDR3 has 12 residues. In nucleotides, the CDR3 is TGTGCCACCAGTGAGCAGACAGATACGCAGTATTTT. This sequence encodes CATSEQTDTQYF.

The gene calls are TRBV3-1 (or the pseudogene TRBV3-2) and TRBJ2-3; D gene uncertain. Germline V gene data show CDR1 as LGHDT and CDR2 as YNNKEL (reference sequence). The CDR3 extends over 12 amino acids. V was cut by 1 base and J by 9 bases, with 8 bases left in between. The CDR3 DNA is TGTGCCAGCAGCCAAGCTACCGCCACGCAGTATTTT. Its translation: CASSQATATQYF.

This clone is a singleton in its sample. This chain joins TRBV3-1 (or the pseudogene TRBV3-2) and TRBJ2-7, with TRBD1 identical over 9 bases. CDR3 length: 17 residues. Losses at the gene ends were 3 bases for V and 6 bases for J; bases not matched to a gene: 15. The germline CDR1 and CDR2 sequences are LGHDT and YNNKEL (reference sequence). In DNA, the CDR3 is TGTGCCAGCAGCCAGGTTCCGAGACCGGGACAGGGAACCGAGCAGTACTTC. It specifies CASSQVPRPGQGTEQYF.

This clone has just a few counts. The chain carries TRBV11-3 and TRBJ1-3; no clear D gene. The CDR3 is made up of 14 amino acids. Between the trimmed V and J ends, which lost 1 base and 0 bases, there was a span of 4 bases. CDR1 and CDR2 (germline): SGHNT, YENEEA. Here the CDR3 DNA reads TGTGCCAGCAGCTTAGGGCCCTCTGGAAACACCATATATTTT. Translating it yields CASSLGPSGNTIYF.

The chain couples TRBV11-3 to TRBJ1-1; 7 bases map to TRBD1. This CDR3 spans 14 amino acids. Trimming removed 6 bases from V and 6 bases from J; junction bases left unmatched: 10. Germline values: CDR1 SGHNT, CDR2 YENEEA. The CDR3 is CASSLGGALAEAFF. DNA for the CDR3: TGTGCCAGCAGTCTAGGGGGCGCGCTCGCTGAAGCTTTCTTT.

This chain links TRBV28 with TRBJ1-2; tentative D call: TRBD1 (6 bases). Germline CDR1 reads MDHEN; CDR2 reads SYDVKM. This CDR3 spans 12 amino acids. Trimming removed 9 bases from V and 3 bases from J, with 11 bases in between. CDR3 in DNA: TGTGCCAGTGGGGGCGCGGACTATGGCTACACCTTC. Amino acids: CASGGADYGYTF.

This clone was seen once. CDR3 sequence: CASSLQTSGGASDTQYF. The CDR3 DNA reads as TGTGCCAGCAGCCTCCAGACTAGCGGGGGGGCCTCAGATACGCAGTATTTT. The genes are TRBV28 and TRBJ2-3, with TRBD2 matching over 14 bases. J was trimmed by 4 bases and V by 6 bases; bases with no gene match: 9. The CDR3 totals 17 residues. Germline V lookup: CDR1 MDHEN, CDR2 SYDVKM. Full variable domain (rest looked up from reference TRBV28 and TRBJ2-3): DVKVTQSSRYLVKRTGEKVFLECVQDMDHENMFWYRQDPGLGLRLIYFSYDVKMKEKGDIPEGYSVSREKKERFSLILESASTNQTSMYLCASSLQTSGGASDTQYFGPGTRLTVL.

V and J are TRBV28 and TRBJ2-2, with 8 positions matching TRBD1. The CDR3 is 17 residues long. CDR1 and CDR2 from the germline V gene are MDHEN and SYDVKM. The J segment lost 0 bases and the V segment lost 4 bases, leaving 7 bases of the junction unmatched. CDR3 in amino acids: CASSWWQGATNTGELFF. DNA for the CDR3: TGTGCCAGCAGTTGGTGGCAGGGGGCAACGAACACCGGGGAGCTGTTTTTT.

The genes are TRBV7-9 and TRBJ2-1; the D gene is possibly TRBD1 (5 bases). From germline, CDR1 is SEHNR and CDR2 FQNEAQ (reference sequence). The germline V and J ends were trimmed by 7 bases and 4 bases, with 17 bases remaining between them. This CDR3 has 15 amino acids. The CDR3 coding sequence is TGTGCCAGCAACGTCCCGACGACAGAATACAATGAGCAGTTCTTC. Encoded protein: CASNVPTTEYNEQFF.

The rearrangement joins TRBV4-1 to TRBJ1-2; 8 positions agree with TRBD1. V was clipped by 5 bases and J by 5 bases; unmatched bases: 4. The CDR3 length is 13 residues. CDR1 is MGHRA, CDR2 YSYEKL, per germline. CDR3 in DNA: TGCGCCAGCAGCAAGGACAGGGAATATGGCTACACCTTC. This gives the protein CASSKDREYGYTF.

The CDR3 DNA is TGTGCCAGCAGTTTCACTAGCGGGGGAAACATTCAGTACTTC. This translates into CASSFTSGGNIQYF. The rearrangement uses TRBV28 and TRBJ2-4; the match to TRBD2 covers 11 bases. The V segment lost 3 bases and the J segment 6 bases; nucleotides outside the gene matches: 1. The germline V gene encodes CDR1 MDHEN and CDR2 SYDVKM. This CDR3 contains 14 residues.

The DNA for the CDR3 is TGTGCCAGCGAAAAAGGAACGGGGGGACGGACTGAAGCTTTCTTT. As protein: CASEKGTGGRTEAFF. The chain links TRBV6-5 to TRBJ1-1; weak D call: TRBD1 (5 bases). The germline CDR1 and CDR2 sequences are MNHEY and SVGAGI. The CDR3 runs 15 residues. Deletions cut 8 bases from V and 5 bases from J, with 21 bases between.

V is TRBV3-1 (or the pseudogene TRBV3-2) and J is TRBJ2-5, with D possibly being TRBD2 (6 bases). This CDR3 region has 15 residues. Trimming removed 3 bases from V and 3 bases from J, with 14 bases in between. The germline V gene has CDR1 LGHDT and CDR2 YNNKEL (reference sequence). CDR3 loop: CASSHQGLSKETQYF. CDR3 in DNA: TGTGCCAGCAGCCATCAGGGACTTTCCAAAGAGACCCAGTACTTC.

V gene TRBV7-3 combines with J gene TRBJ2-1; D is possibly TRBD1 (6 bases). The CDR3 length is 14 residues. Trimming cost V 6 bases and J 6 bases, with 15 bases left between them. Germline lookup yields CDR1 SGHTA and CDR2 FQGTGA. CDR3 residues: CASRPDRLGNEQFF. The CDR3 region has the DNA TGTGCCAGCAGACCAGACAGGTTAGGCAATGAGCAGTTCTTC.

V usage is TRBV10-3 and J usage is TRBJ1-1; the match to TRBD1 covers 8 bases. CDR3 length: 13 amino acids. Trimming cost V 6 bases and J 6 bases; bases outside gene matches: 6. Germline assignment: CDR1 ENHRY and CDR2 SYGVKD. The CDR3 protein is CAIRSQGVSEAFF. The CDR3 region has the DNA TGTGCCATCAGATCACAGGGGGTCTCTGAAGCTTTCTTT.

The chain employs TRBV4-2 and TRBJ2-5, with 12 bases aligning to TRBD1. The CDR3 length is 15 residues. Germline CDR1 reads LGHNA; CDR2 reads YNFKEQ. Trimming cost V 4 bases and J 5 bases; bases outside gene matches: 5. CDR3 nucleotides: TGTGCCAGCAGCCCCAGGGACAGGGGGCTGGAGACCCAGTACTTC. Amino acid sequence: CASSPRDRGLETQYF.

This clone was picked up a small number of times. The sample holds other DNA sequences that translate to the same CDR3. The chain is built from TRBV19 and TRBJ2-1, with TRBD2 matching 8 bases. V shed 9 bases and J 8 bases; nucleotides not matched to a gene: 15. This CDR3 region has 15 residues. Looked up from germline, CDR1 is LNHDA and CDR2 is SQIVND (reference sequence). This CDR3 reads CASSSRRGVEDEQFF. The CDR3 bases are TGTGCCAGCTCGTCTCGGCGGGGGGTTGAGGATGAGCAGTTCTTC.

This clone has just a few counts. The chain couples TRBV6-6 to TRBJ2-2; D is possibly TRBD1 (6 bases). V lost 5 bases and J lost 4, with 20 bases in between. The CDR3 is 17 amino acids. Per the germline V gene, CDR1 is MNHNY and CDR2 is SVGAGI (reference sequence). This chain's CDR3 is CASSPTLTGRGTGELFF. The CDR3 nucleotides are TGTGCCAGCAGTCCAACCCTTACAGGGCGCGGCACCGGGGAGCTGTTTTTT.

V usage is TRBV10-3 and J usage is TRBJ2-3; TRBD2 matches at 10 bases. The CDR3 length is 16 residues. J lost 5 bases, V lost 7 bases, and 12 bases had no gene match. In germline, CDR1 is ENHRY, CDR2 SYGVKD. CDR3 nucleotide sequence: TGTGCCATCAAACCCAGGGAGGCTAGCGGGGGAGATACGCAGTATTTT. It codes for CAIKPREASGGDTQYF.

The chain carries TRBV10-2 and TRBJ2-2, with 7 bases that match TRBD2. J gave up 5 bases and V 3 bases, and 9 bases lay outside the gene matches. Germline loops: CDR1 WSHSY, CDR2 SAAADI. The CDR3 covers 16 residues. The CDR3 sequence: CASSDPGTTGTGELFF. CDR3 nucleotides: TGCGCCAGCAGTGATCCCGGGACTACCGGAACCGGGGAGCTGTTTTTT.

This clone was detected a few times. The genes are TRBV24-1 and TRBJ2-5; the D is unclear. Between the trimmed V and J ends, which lost 9 bases and 5 bases, there was a span of 15 bases. CDR3 length: 13 residues. Germline CDR1 is KGHDR and CDR2 is SFDVKD. CDR3 DNA: TGTGCCACCTCCCCGAGGTTTTCCGAGACCCAGTACTTC. It specifies CATSPRFSETQYF.

This clone was found once. The V and J genes are TRBV11-3 and TRBJ1-1; D not resolved. V dropped 6 bases and J dropped 0 bases, with 8 bases sitting between them. This CDR3 spans 13 amino acids. Germline V gene lookup returns CDR1 SGHNT and CDR2 YENEEA. The CDR3 sequence is CASRSTVNTEAFF. In nucleotides, the CDR3 is TGTGCCAGCAGGTCTACAGTGAACACTGAAGCTTTCTTT.